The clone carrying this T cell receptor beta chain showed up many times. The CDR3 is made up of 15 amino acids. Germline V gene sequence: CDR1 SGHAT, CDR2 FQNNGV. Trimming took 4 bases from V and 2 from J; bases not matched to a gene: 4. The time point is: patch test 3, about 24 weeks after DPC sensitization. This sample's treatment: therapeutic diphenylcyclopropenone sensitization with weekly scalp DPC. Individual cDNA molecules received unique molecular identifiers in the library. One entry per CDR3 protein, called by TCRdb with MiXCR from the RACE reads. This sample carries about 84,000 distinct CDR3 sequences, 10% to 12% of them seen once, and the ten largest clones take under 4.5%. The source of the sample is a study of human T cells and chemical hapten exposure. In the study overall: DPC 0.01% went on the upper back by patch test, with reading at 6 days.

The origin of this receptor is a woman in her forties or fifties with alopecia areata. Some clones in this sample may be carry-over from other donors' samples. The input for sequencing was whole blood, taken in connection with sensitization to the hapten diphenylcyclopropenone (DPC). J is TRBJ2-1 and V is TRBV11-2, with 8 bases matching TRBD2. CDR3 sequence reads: CASSSSGSAYNEQFF. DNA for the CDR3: TGTGCCAGCAGCTCGAGCGGGAGTGCCTACAATGAGCAGTTCTTC.